A single sample is the source of the 27 T cell receptor beta chains below, sequenced in a study of shared clonotypes between healthy human individuals. The assay was immunoSEQ multiplex PCR, and TCRdb's table has in-frame clones only and misses some. The repertoire holds over a million clones, 70% to 80% seen once, with 0.55% to 0.7% in the top ten. Sequencing was done on a sample of memory CD4+ T cells from PBMCs. The sample's subset: CD45RA-negative fraction. All receptors derive from a young man in good health. Some clones in this sample may be carry-over from other donors' samples.

This clone was detected only a few times. The rearrangement links TRBV7-8 to TRBJ1-1; D remains ambiguous. Germline V gene data show CDR1 as SGHVS and CDR2 as FQNEAQ. CDR3 size: 13 residues. V lost 5 bases to trimming and J lost 3 bases, with 10 bases between them. The CDR3 coding sequence is TGTGCCAGCAGCCGGCGGACCGACACTGAAGCTTTCTTT. Translation: CASSRRTDTEAFF. Full variable domain (outside the CDR3, taken from reference TRBV7-8 and TRBJ1-1): GAGVSQSPRYKVAKRGQDVALRCDPISGHVSLFWYQQALGQGPEFLTYFQNEAQLDKSGLPSDRFFAERPEGSVSTLKIQRTQQEDSAVYLCASSRRTDTEAFFGQGTRLTVV.

This clone was observed at least ten times. The rearrangement links TRBV28 to TRBJ2-2, with D possibly being TRBD2 (5 bases). The germline CDR1 and CDR2 sequences are MDHEN and SYDVKM. There are 17 residues in the CDR3. V lost 6 bases and J 0 bases, leaving 17 bases between the germline ends. CDR3: CASRSRPSPSNTGELFF. The CDR3 nucleotides are TGTGCCAGCAGATCGCGTCCTAGCCCATCGAACACCGGGGAGCTGTTTTTT. The whole variable domain, filled in from reference TRBV28 and TRBJ2-2, reads DVKVTQSSRYLVKRTGEKVFLECVQDMDHENMFWYRQDPGLGLRLIYFSYDVKMKEKGDIPEGYSVSREKKERFSLILESASTNQTSMYLCASRSRPSPSNTGELFFGEGSRLTVL.

The chain links TRBV4-2 to TRBJ2-1, with D possibly matching TRBD1 (6 bases). CDR1 and CDR2 (germline): LGHNA, YNFKEQ. This CDR3 has 14 residues. Trimming took 6 bases from V and 2 from J, leaving 11 bases between them. CDR3 sequence: CASSRGQTYNEQFF. The CDR3 DNA reads TGTGCCAGCAGTCGGGGACAAACCTACAATGAGCAGTTCTTC.

The chain uses TRBV28 and TRBJ1-4, with D unresolved. This CDR3 is 14 amino acids long. Trimming took 7 bases from V and 2 from J, leaving 11 bases between them. The germline gives CDR1 MDHEN, CDR2 SYDVKM. CDR3 nucleotides: TGTGCCAGCACCCTAGGGCTTACTAATGAAAAACTGTTTTTT. Translating it yields CASTLGLTNEKLFF.

The rearrangement links TRBV19 to TRBJ1-1; D is unresolved. This CDR3 contains 11 residues. Trimming pared 4 bases from V and 6 bases from J, leaving 6 bases between. Germline CDR1 reads LNHDA; CDR2 reads SQIVND (reference sequence). In DNA, the CDR3 is TGTGCCAGTAGTAGGACGGCTGAAGCTTTCTTT. Its protein product is CASSRTAEAFF.

Points on this clone: A read error may explain this, as a much larger clone is one base away. The chain combines TRBV4-1 with TRBJ2-1, with 11 bases that match TRBD2. Trimming removed 0 bases from V and 7 bases from J; junction bases left unmatched: 11. The CDR3 contains 18 residues. Per germline, CDR1 MGHRA and CDR2 YSYEKL. The CDR3 bases are TGCGCCAGCAGCCAAGAAGGGGGACTAGCGGAATTCCGGAATGAGCAGTTCTTC. Translation: CASSQEGGLAEFRNEQFF.

This clone was seen once. V usage is TRBV11-2 and J usage is TRBJ2-5; D is tentatively TRBD1 or TRBD2 (5 bases each). This CDR3 is built from 12 residues. CDR1 is SGHAT and CDR2 is FQNNGV in the germline V gene. Trimming took off 2 bases at V and 7 bases at J, with 8 bases between the two ends. The CDR3 DNA follows: TGTGCCAGCAGCTTACCGAGGGGGACCCAGTACTTC. Translating gives CASSLPRGTQYF.

This clone was seen a few times. The genes are TRBV6-1 and TRBJ2-3, with a tentative D call TRBD1 (5 bases). The germline V gene has CDR1 MNHNS and CDR2 SASEGT. The CDR3 runs 14 residues. The V and J ends lost 1 base and 8 bases respectively, with 13 bases between them. Here the CDR3 DNA reads TGTGCCAGCAGTGAAGGGGCAGGTCAGGGTACGCAGTATTTT. Protein: CASSEGAGQGTQYF.

This clone was detected only once. This chain connects TRBV28 to TRBJ2-1; maybe TRBD2 (5 bases). The CDR3 spans 13 residues. The germline V gene has CDR1 MDHEN and CDR2 SYDVKM. Trimming pared 2 bases from V and 14 bases from J, leaving 16 bases between. The CDR3 DNA sequence: TGTGCCAGCAGTTTAGCGGGCACTCTTACGGAGTTCTTC. This codes for CASSLAGTLTEFF. Based on the CDR3 plus reference TRBV28 and TRBJ2-1, the full variable domain is DVKVTQSSRYLVKRTGEKVFLECVQDMDHENMFWYRQDPGLGLRLIYFSYDVKMKEKGDIPEGYSVSREKKERFSLILESASTNQTSMYLCASSLAGTLTEFFGPGTRLTVL.

The chain joins TRBV6-6 to TRBJ2-2; D not certain. The CDR3 has 14 amino acids. Germline V gives CDR1 MNHNY, CDR2 SVGAGI (reference sequence). The V end lost 7 bases, the J end lost 5 bases, and 14 bases lay between the germline ends. The CDR3 loop is CASTPLEETGELFF. The CDR3 DNA reads as TGTGCCAGCACGCCCCTAGAGGAGACCGGGGAGCTGTTTTTT.

This clone has a single count. The V call is TRBV28, the J call TRBJ2-7; D might be TRBD1 (5 bases). CDR3 length: 15 residues. Germline loops: CDR1 MDHEN, CDR2 SYDVKM. Trimming stripped 2 bases from V and 4 bases from J, with 15 bases between. CDR3 in DNA: TGTGCCAGCAGTTTACCTCAGGGCTCCCCTTACGAGCAGTACTTC. It codes for CASSLPQGSPYEQYF.

The sample holds one count of this clone. The chain employs TRBV30 and TRBJ2-4, with D tentatively TRBD1 (6 bases). The CDR3 has 17 residues. Germline V lookup: CDR1 GTSNPN, CDR2 SVGIG (reference sequence). V was pared by 3 bases and J by 1 base, with 19 bases between. The CDR3 nucleotides read TGTGCCTGGAGCGATAAAACAGGGAGAGGGGCCAAAAACATTCAGTACTTC. Translation: CAWSDKTGRGAKNIQYF.

The chain links TRBV5-1 to TRBJ1-1; 8 bases map to TRBD1. V lost 6 bases to trimming and J lost 6 bases; unmatched junction nucleotides: 10. Germline V gene lookup returns CDR1 SGHRS and CDR2 YFSETQ. The CDR3 contains 14 residues. The CDR3 loop reads CASNLDRGGSEAFF. CDR3 nucleotides: TGCGCCAGCAACCTAGACAGGGGAGGATCTGAAGCTTTCTTT. The full variable domain, completed using reference TRBV5-1 and TRBJ1-1, is KAGVTQTPRYLIKTRGQQVTLSCSPISGHRSVSWYQQTPGQGLQFLFEYFSETQRNKGNFPGRFSGRQFSNSRSEMNVSTLELGDSALYLCASNLDRGGSEAFFGQGTRLTVV.

This clone was picked up one time. The genes are TRBV5-1 and TRBJ2-7, with a possible D match to TRBD1 (6 bases). Per the germline V gene, CDR1 is SGHRS and CDR2 is YFSETQ. This CDR3 has 14 amino acids. V was cut by 4 bases and J by 5 bases, with 16 bases left in between. The CDR3 protein is CASSRGQSTDEQYF. In nucleotides, the CDR3 is TGCGCCAGCAGCAGGGGACAAAGCACTGACGAGCAGTACTTC.

The chain links TRBV5-1 to TRBJ2-3, with 8 bases matching TRBD2. This CDR3 has 14 amino acids. Germline V lookup: CDR1 SGHRS, CDR2 YFSETQ. V gave up 4 bases and J gave up 6 bases; unmatched junction bases: 7. DNA of the CDR3: TGCGCCAGCAGCCGAAGCGGGGGCGGGGATACGCAGTATTTT. Translating it yields CASSRSGGGDTQYF. The whole variable domain, filled in from reference TRBV5-1 and TRBJ2-3, reads KAGVTQTPRYLIKTRGQQVTLSCSPISGHRSVSWYQQTPGQGLQFLFEYFSETQRNKGNFPGRFSGRQFSNSRSEMNVSTLELGDSALYLCASSRSGGGDTQYFGPGTRLTVL.

This clone appeared once. This may arise from a read error, as a much more abundant clone is one base away. V is TRBV11-3 and J is TRBJ2-2; D is uncertain. CDR3 size: 12 residues. V was trimmed by 6 bases and J by 0 bases, leaving 2 bases between them. Germline V gives CDR1 SGHNT, CDR2 YENEEA. The CDR3 spells CASRSNTGELFF. The CDR3 nucleotides are TGTGCCAGCAGGTCGAACACCGGGGAGCTGTTTTTT.

The chain is built from TRBV5-1 and TRBJ1-3; no definite D call. Trimming took 2 bases from V and 4 from J, leaving 7 bases between them. CDR1 and CDR2 from the germline V gene are SGHRS and YFSETQ. The CDR3 is 13 residues long. In DNA form, the CDR3 reads TGCGCCAGCAGCTTTGCTGGAGGAAACACCATATATTTT. It codes for CASSFAGGNTIYF.

The V gene is TRBV28, the J gene TRBJ1-5; tentatively, D is TRBD1 (6 bases). V was clipped by 5 bases and J by 6 bases, with 11 bases between them. CDR3 size: 13 residues. Germline loops: CDR1 MDHEN, CDR2 SYDVKM. CDR3 sequence: CASSPPRGQPQHF. The CDR3 DNA sequence: TGTGCCAGCAGTCCTCCCAGGGGTCAGCCCCAGCATTTT.

The chain combines TRBV6-1 with TRBJ2-3; either TRBD1 or TRBD2 may fit D (5 bases each). This CDR3 comprises 17 residues. V shed 4 bases and J shed 4 bases, with 21 bases lying between them. Germline CDR1 reads MNHNS; CDR2 reads SASEGT. Here the CDR3 DNA reads TGTGCCAGCAGTGTACCCTATAGGGGAGAGAGTTCAGATACGCAGTATTTT. It codes for CASSVPYRGESSDTQYF.

V is TRBV28 and J is TRBJ1-2, with D perhaps TRBD1 (6 bases). Germline CDR1 and CDR2: MDHEN and SYDVKM. Deletions cut 5 bases from V and 7 bases from J, with 20 bases between. CDR3 size: 15 residues. CDR3 coding DNA: TGTGCCAGCAGTCCGAACTGGGGGCGTCGGTTTGGCTACACCTTC. Protein: CASSPNWGRRFGYTF.

This clone was seen a single time. CDR3 DNA: TGTGCCAGCATTGGCAGTTTAGTTAGCACAGATACGCAGTATTTT. Protein sequence: CASIGSLVSTDTQYF. The V and J genes are TRBV2 and TRBJ2-3; unclear D gene. The germline gives CDR1 SNHLY, CDR2 FYNNEI. The CDR3 totals 15 residues. V was clipped by 7 bases and J by 0 bases, with 14 bases between them.

The chain has TRBV5-6 and TRBJ2-1, with unresolved D. The CDR3 is made up of 13 amino acids. CDR1 is SGHDT, CDR2 YYEEEE, per germline. V lost 4 bases and J 4 bases, leaving 9 bases between the germline ends. This CDR3 reads CASSDQKYNEQFF. The DNA for the CDR3 is TGTGCCAGCAGCGACCAGAAATACAATGAGCAGTTCTTC.

The V call is TRBV5-4, the J call TRBJ2-3, with a weak D call TRBD1 (5 bases). V shed 4 bases and J shed 0 bases, with 12 bases lying between them. This CDR3 has 15 residues. Germline V gene sequence: CDR1 SGHNT, CDR2 YYREEE (reference sequence). This CDR3 is CASSPIQGSTDTQYF. The CDR3 nucleotides are TGTGCCAGCAGCCCTATCCAGGGCAGCACAGATACGCAGTATTTT. Filled out from reference TRBV5-4 and TRBJ2-3, the complete variable domain reads ETGVTQSPTHLIKTRGQQVTLRCSSQSGHNTVSWYQQALGQGPQFIFQYYREEENGRGNFPPRFSGLQFPNYSSELNVNALELDDSALYLCASSPIQGSTDTQYFGPGTRLTVL.

In this sample, this clone turned up once. Since a far larger clone is one base different, this is likely a read error. The rearrangement links TRBV30 to TRBJ2-5; the D is unclear. V was trimmed by 0 bases and J by 2 bases, leaving 10 bases between them. The CDR3 contains 14 residues. In germline, CDR1 is GTSNPN, CDR2 SVGIG (reference sequence). The CDR3 spells CAWSVSPNQETQYF. The DNA of the CDR3 is TGTGCCTGGAGTGTATCCCCCAATCAAGAGACCCAGTACTTC.

The chain couples TRBV5-1 to TRBJ2-2; D gene uncertain. The CDR3 has 15 amino acids. Germline CDR1 and CDR2: SGHRS and YFSETQ. Trimming cost V 2 bases and J 0 bases, with 8 bases left between them. The CDR3 sequence: CASSFSESNTGELFF. As DNA, the CDR3 is TGCGCCAGCAGCTTTTCGGAGTCGAACACCGGGGAGCTGTTTTTT.

V and J are TRBV6-1 and TRBJ2-2; D unresolved. The CDR3 is 13 residues long. The germline V gene has CDR1 MNHNS and CDR2 SASEGT. Trimming removed 4 bases from V and 6 bases from J, with 9 bases in between. CDR3 protein: CASSAAWSGELFF. In DNA, the CDR3 is TGTGCCAGCAGTGCTGCCTGGTCCGGGGAGCTGTTTTTT.

The chain combines TRBV15 with TRBJ1-5; D unclear. Trimming cost V 0 bases and J 9 bases, with 6 bases left between them. Germline CDR1 and CDR2: LNHNV and YYDKDF (reference sequence). There are 12 residues in the CDR3. The CDR3 nucleotides read TGTGCCACCAGCAGAGATCGCGCGCCCCAGCATTTT. Amino acid sequence: CATSRDRAPQHF.